The source of this T cell receptor beta chain is a study of blood T cell repertoires in COVID-19. About the research overall: Samples of COVID-19 (acute and convalescent) were obtained from the United States, Italy and Spain. PBMCs, B-cell-depleted T cells, or T cells were the source of the cDNA or gDNA that made up the material.

Original processing methods: Reference gene primer amplification gave nucleated cell count estimates. Clones were sequenced by immunoSEQ multiplex PCR, and TCRdb holds only the in-frame ones, with some missing. V, J and clone size are taken as reported in that table, and D and trimming were inferred from the DNA itself. The sample carries approximately 30,000 clones, around nine tenths recorded once. CDR1 KGHSH and CDR2 LQKENI come from the germline V gene. CDR3 length: 16 amino acids. V was pared by 5 bases and J by 3 bases, with 19 bases between. This receptor was identified in a woman older than 75 with active or convalescent COVID-19. The sequencing sample was made of peripheral blood. The chain carries TRBV18 and TRBJ1-1, with D unclear. The CDR3 loop reads CASSDGLRIRDTEAFF. DNA for the CDR3: TGTGCCAGCTCAGACGGACTCAGGATACGGGACACTGAAGCTTTCTTT.